This TCR beta chain was retrieved from a study of PD-L1 blockade in urothelial cancer. General study points: A pretreatment blood TCR clonality that fell below the median predicted better progression-free and overall survival.

Patients were living with locally advanced or metastatic urothelial carcinoma. In regard to this clone: The antigen remains unidentified.

The protocol was immunoSEQ multiplex PCR, while the TCRdb copy is restricted to in-frame clones and leaves out a portion. Here the sample spans about 35,000 clones, approximately 80% being singletons. The receptor was isolated from a man aged 65 to 79 with urothelial cancer. Sample: PBMCs, taken around atezolizumab (anti-PD-L1) treatment.

CDR3: CASSVTSYNEQFF. CDR3 DNA: TGTGCCAGCAGTGTAACTAGCTACAATGAGCAGTTCTTC. V and J are TRBV6-6 and TRBJ2-1; D perhaps matches TRBD2 (5 bases). Germline V gene data show CDR1 as MNHNY and CDR2 as SVGAGI (reference sequence). CDR3 length: 13 residues. Trimming shortened V by 5 bases and J by 3 bases, and 8 bases separated the two germline ends.